Listed here are 13 T cell receptor beta chains from one sample, sequenced in a study of blood T cell repertoires in COVID-19. Clones were read by immunoSEQ multiplex PCR, and TCRdb kept only the in-frame ones, dropping some. The table records under 200,000 clones, less than 85% of them present only once. The sequencing sample was made of PBMCs or T cells enriched from blood (not recorded which). These receptors were obtained from a man in his fifties or sixties who had recovered from COVID-19.

There are a few counts of this clone. The rearrangement joins TRBV5-1 to TRBJ1-6; the D is unclear. Germline CDR1 and CDR2: SGHRS and YFSETQ. V lost 0 bases and J lost 5, with 12 bases in between. The CDR3 contains 16 residues. The CDR3 nucleotides read TGCGCCAGCAGCTTGGTTACCGGTCCCGATAATTCACCCCTCCACTTT. This translates into CASSLVTGPDNSPLHF.

The CDR3 reads CASSLLSGSGSTDTQYF. The CDR3 nucleotides read TGTGCCAGCAGCTTACTGTCGGGTAGCGGCAGCACAGATACGCAGTATTTT. The rearrangement joins TRBV7-9 to TRBJ2-3, with D possibly being TRBD2 (6 bases). V lost 2 bases and J 0 bases, leaving 15 bases between the germline ends. The CDR3 is 17 amino acids. Germline V gene data show CDR1 as SEHNR and CDR2 as FQNEAQ (reference sequence).

The chain couples TRBV6-5 to TRBJ1-4; D is ambiguous. The CDR3 spans 14 residues. Trimming shortened V by 0 bases and J by 7 bases, and 9 bases separated the two germline ends. Germline V gene lookup returns CDR1 MNHEY and CDR2 SVGAGI. CDR3 nucleotides: TGTGCCAGCAGTTACTCGAGCCGCGGTGAAAAACTGTTTTTT. This codes for CASSYSSRGEKLFF.

The chain carries TRBV11-2 and TRBJ2-5, with D unclear. CDR3 size: 13 residues. V was trimmed by 4 bases and J by 5 bases, leaving 11 bases between them. Germline V gene sequence: CDR1 SGHAT, CDR2 FQNNGV. CDR3 sequence (DNA): TGTGCCAGCAGCTCCAGTACCGGGGAGACCCAGTACTTC. Amino acids: CASSSSTGETQYF. The variable domain in full, completed from reference TRBV11-2 and TRBJ2-5, reads EAGVAQSPRYKIIEKRQSVAFWCNPISGHATLYWYQQILGQGPKLLIQFQNNGVVDDSQLPKDRFSAERLKGVDSTLKIQPAKLEDSAVYLCASSSSTGETQYFGPGTRLLVL.

The gene calls are TRBV28 and TRBJ1-3; D is unresolved. Trimming left V 10 bases short and J 0 bases short, with 10 bases between. CDR3 size: 13 residues. In germline, CDR1 is MDHEN, CDR2 SYDVKM. The CDR3 bases are TGTGCCACCCAAAGGAGCTCTGGAAACACCATATATTTT. It specifies CATQRSSGNTIYF.

The CDR3 is CASSGGIQRAYEQYF. The CDR3 DNA reads TGTGCCAGCAGTGGCGGCATCCAAAGAGCCTACGAGCAGTACTTC. The genes are TRBV27 and TRBJ2-7; D remains unclear. With 5 bases removed from V and 2 bases from J, the gap between germline ends came to 16 bases. Germline V gene data show CDR1 as MNHEY and CDR2 as SMNVEV (reference sequence). The CDR3 spans 15 residues.

The chain couples TRBV6-5 to TRBJ2-7; D possibly corresponds to TRBD1 (6 bases). The CDR3 length is 16 residues. The V end lost 2 bases, the J end lost 2 bases, and 16 bases lay between the germline ends. Germline-derived CDR1 and CDR2 are MNHEY and SVGAGI. CDR3 DNA sequence: TGTGCCAGCAGTTACAACCGGGACACCAACGCCTACGAGCAGTACTTC. Its protein is CASSYNRDTNAYEQYF.

The chain links TRBV19 to TRBJ2-1; the match to TRBD1 covers 9 bases. The germline V gene has CDR1 LNHDA and CDR2 SQIVND (reference sequence). The CDR3 extends over 15 amino acids. After removal of 3 bases from V and 4 bases from J, the junction contained 4 bases not matched to a gene. The CDR3 reads CASSMMGQGYNEQFF. The CDR3 DNA reads TGTGCCAGTAGTATGATGGGACAGGGATACAATGAGCAGTTCTTC.

This clone was counted once. The V gene is TRBV5-4, the J gene TRBJ2-3; 8 bases are shared with TRBD2. This CDR3 is 15 amino acids long. The V segment lost 5 bases and the J segment 3 bases; nucleotides outside the gene matches: 8. The germline V gene encodes CDR1 SGHNT and CDR2 YYREEE (reference sequence). The CDR3 sequence: CASRAGTRATDTQYF. In nucleotides, the CDR3 is TGTGCCAGCAGGGCCGGGACTAGGGCAACAGATACGCAGTATTTT.

The chain carries TRBV30 and TRBJ2-5, with TRBD2 matching 8 bases. With 0 bases clipped from V and 1 base from J, the junction kept 4 bases outside the gene matches. CDR1 and CDR2 from the germline V gene are GTSNPN and SVGIG (reference sequence). CDR3 size: 15 residues. CDR3 region: CAWSVRGTSQETQYF. The CDR3 region has the DNA TGTGCCTGGAGTGTACGGGGGACTAGCCAAGAGACCCAGTACTTC.

J is TRBJ2-7 and V is TRBV19, with TRBD2 matching over 10 bases. CDR3 length equals 14 residues. V was clipped by 7 bases and J by 3 bases; unmatched bases: 6. Germline lookup yields CDR1 LNHDA and CDR2 SQIVND (reference sequence). For the CDR3, the DNA is TGTGCCAGTACCATAGCGGGAGGCGTCTACGAGCAGTACTTC. This gives the protein CASTIAGGVYEQYF.

CDR3: CASSYRAYEQYF. CDR3 coding DNA: TGTGCCAGCAGTTACAGGGCCTACGAGCAGTACTTC. The chain couples TRBV28 to TRBJ2-7, with D possibly TRBD1 on 6 matching bases. The CDR3 spans 12 residues. Trimming cost V 4 bases and J 2 bases, with 6 bases left between them. The germline gives CDR1 MDHEN, CDR2 SYDVKM.

This chain joins TRBV15 and TRBJ2-5; 9 bases fit TRBD2. The CDR3 contains 16 residues. Unmatched junction bases numbered 4, after V lost 0 bases and J lost 2 bases. Looked up from germline, CDR1 is LNHNV and CDR2 is YYDKDF (reference sequence). CDR3: CATSRDLAGNQETQYF. The CDR3 DNA sequence: TGTGCCACCAGCAGAGATCTAGCGGGGAATCAAGAGACCCAGTACTTC.